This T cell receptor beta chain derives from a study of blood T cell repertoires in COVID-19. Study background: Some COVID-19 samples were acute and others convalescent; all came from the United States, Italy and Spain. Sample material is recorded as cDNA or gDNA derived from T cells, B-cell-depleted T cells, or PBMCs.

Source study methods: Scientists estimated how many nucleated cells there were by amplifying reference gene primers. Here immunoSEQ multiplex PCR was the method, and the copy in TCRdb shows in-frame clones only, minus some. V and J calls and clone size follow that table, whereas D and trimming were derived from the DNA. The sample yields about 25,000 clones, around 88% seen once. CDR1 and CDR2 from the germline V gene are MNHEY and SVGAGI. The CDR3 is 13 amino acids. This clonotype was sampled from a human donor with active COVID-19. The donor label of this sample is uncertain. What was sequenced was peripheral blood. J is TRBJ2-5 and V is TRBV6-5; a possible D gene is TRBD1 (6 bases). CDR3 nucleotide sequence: TGTGCTTCGCAGGGGAGAGGGGGAGAGACCCAGTACTTC. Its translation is CASQGRGGETQYF.